The 20 T cell receptor beta chains below were found in one sample sequenced in a study of neurological immune-mediated disorders. TCRdb reprocessed the 5' RACE reads with MiXCR, giving one entry per CDR3 protein. This table has around 49,000 distinct CDR3 sequences, around 13% appearing once. Time point described: longitudinal time-point 2. The sequencing input was PBMCs. These receptors came from a male donor with HTLV-1-associated myelopathy (HAM/TSP).

The V call is TRBV4-3, the J call TRBJ1-6; no definite D call. In germline, CDR1 is LGHNA, CDR2 YSLEER. The V end was cut by 2 bases, the J end by 9 bases, with 14 bases between. This CDR3 has 15 residues. The CDR3 region is CASSQFGVSRSPLHF. The CDR3 DNA reads TGCGCCAGCAGCCAATTTGGAGTCTCGCGTTCACCCCTCCACTTT.

This clonotype was observed at least ten times. This sequence joins TRBV7-6 and TRBJ2-7; the D gene is possibly TRBD1 (6 bases). The CDR3 spans 15 residues. Per the germline V gene, CDR1 is SGHVS and CDR2 is FNYEAQ. V lost 2 bases, J lost 2 bases, and 13 bases lay in between. CDR3: CASSLYQTGPYEQYF. The CDR3 DNA sequence: TGTGCCAGCAGCTTATATCAAACAGGGCCCTACGAGCAGTACTTC.

This clonotype was seen ten or more times. This chain uses TRBV28 with TRBJ2-1, with D possibly matching TRBD1 (5 bases). The germline V gene encodes CDR1 MDHEN and CDR2 SYDVKM. Trimming stripped 4 bases from V and 12 bases from J, with 16 bases between. CDR3 length: 13 residues. The CDR3 DNA is TGTGCCAGCAGTTCCCCCCTAGGGGCGGTGCAGTTCTTC. Its translation is CASSSPLGAVQFF.

At least ten counts were recorded for this clonotype. The CDR3 DNA is TGTGCCACCAGGGGGGGGGATGAAAAACTGTTTTTT. This translates into CATRGGDEKLFF. The chain is built from TRBV10-3 and TRBJ1-4; TRBD1 aligns across 7 bases. This CDR3 has 12 amino acids. Trimming took 10 bases from V and 6 from J; bases not matched to a gene: 5. Germline V lookup: CDR1 ENHRY, CDR2 SYGVKD.

This clonotype has ten or more counts. V and J are TRBV5-1 and TRBJ2-2, with D possibly matching TRBD2 (6 bases). V was clipped by 2 bases and J by 4 bases, with 15 bases between them. CDR1 SGHRS and CDR2 YFSETQ come from the germline V gene. The CDR3 is 16 amino acids. The CDR3 loop is CASSFRDPGGTGELFF. CDR3 DNA: TGCGCCAGCAGCTTCCGGGACCCCGGGGGCACCGGGGAGCTGTTTTTT.

This clonotype was seen ten or more times. Sequence at one end of the junction differs from germline and may be a read error. The gene calls are TRBV5-1 and TRBJ2-7; 7 bases line up with TRBD1. The CDR3 spans 14 residues. Germline V gives CDR1 SGHRS, CDR2 YFSETQ. CDR3 loop: CDSSPRDSSYEQYF. The DNA of the CDR3 is TGCGACAGCAGCCCCCGGGACAGTTCCTACGAGCAGTACTTC.

This clonotype was recorded at least ten times. The chain is built from TRBV7-7 and TRBJ2-3, with D possibly matching TRBD2 (6 bases). Germline CDR1 reads SSHAT; CDR2 reads FNYEAQ (reference sequence). Trimming removed 6 bases from V and 3 bases from J, with 13 bases in between. The CDR3 is made up of 14 amino acids. In DNA form, the CDR3 reads TGTGCCAGCAGTACCGGCCGGGGGACAGATACGCAGTATTTT. Translation gives CASSTGRGTDTQYF. The full variable domain, its missing parts supplied by reference TRBV7-7 and TRBJ2-3, is GAGVSQSPRYKVTKRGQDVTLRCDPISSHATLYWYQQALGQGPEFLTYFNYEAQPDKSGLPSDRFSAERPEGSISTLTIQRTEQRDSAMYRCASSTGRGTDTQYFGPGTRLTVL.

This clonotype came up many times. The rearrangement uses TRBV10-2 and TRBJ2-7; weak D call: TRBD2 (6 bases). V was pared by 7 bases and J by 2 bases, with 36 bases between. The germline V gene encodes CDR1 WSHSY and CDR2 SAAADI. The CDR3 loop spans 21 amino acids. For the CDR3, the DNA is TGCGCCAGCAAGGTACTATTCGGCGGGGCTCCGTCGACCGCCTACGCCTACGAGCAGTACTTC. Its translation: CASKVLFGGAPSTAYAYEQYF.

This clonotype was seen at least ten times. V usage is TRBV11-3 and J usage is TRBJ2-7, with 9 bases identical to TRBD1. The V segment lost 6 bases and the J segment 7 bases; nucleotides outside the gene matches: 7. Germline V gene sequence: CDR1 SGHNT, CDR2 YENEEA. The CDR3 runs to 13 residues. CDR3 in amino acids: CASRGGQGEEQYF. The CDR3 region has the DNA TGTGCCAGCAGAGGGGGACAGGGAGAAGAGCAGTACTTC.

This clonotype was seen ten or more times. The rearrangement uses TRBV3-1 and TRBJ1-3; D gene unclear. V dropped 0 bases and J dropped 0 bases, with 6 bases sitting between them. CDR3 size: 15 residues. CDR1 and CDR2 (germline): LGHDT, YNNKEL (reference sequence). The DNA for the CDR3 is TGTGCCAGCAGCCAAGATCGGGTCTCTGGAAACACCATATATTTT. This translates into CASSQDRVSGNTIYF.

On this clonotype itself: Possible read error: a much larger clone is one base away. The chain combines TRBV12-3 or TRBV12-4 with TRBJ1-2; TRBD1 might be the D (6 bases). CDR3 length: 15 amino acids. The germline V and J ends were trimmed by 9 bases and 1 base, with 18 bases remaining between them. The CDR3: CARTLSGGINYGYTF. The CDR3 DNA follows: TGTGCCAGAACCCTCTCCGGGGGCATTAACTATGGCTACACCTTC.

As concerns this clonotype: One end of the junction does not line up with germline, which may come from a read error. The chain uses TRBV5-1 and TRBJ2-3; 9 nucleotides match TRBD2. Germline V gene sequence: CDR1 SGHRS, CDR2 YFSETQ. The CDR3 spans 15 residues. In nucleotides, the CDR3 is TGCGCCAGCAGCTATCTAGCGGGGATCACGGGTACGCGGTATTTT. Amino acid sequence: CASSYLAGITGTRYF. The full variable domain, completed using reference TRBV5-1 and TRBJ2-3, is KAGVTQTPRYLIKTRGQQVTLSCSPISGHRSVSWYQQTPGQGLQFLFEYFSETQRNKGNFPGRFSGRQFSNSRSEMNVSTLELGDSALYLCASSYLAGITGTRYFGPGTRLTVL.

The sample holds many counts of this clonotype. The V gene is TRBV4-3, the J gene TRBJ2-5; D gene ambiguous. CDR1 and CDR2 from the germline V gene are LGHNA and YSLEER. The CDR3 is 15 residues long. The ends were cut back, 0 bases at V and 7 bases at J, with 15 bases in the middle. CDR3 amino acids: CASSQDRNSMGTQYF. The CDR3 DNA follows: TGCGCCAGCAGCCAAGATCGGAACAGCATGGGGACCCAGTACTTC.

This clonotype was seen ten or more times. The gene calls are TRBV7-8 and TRBJ1-5, with TRBD1 matching 7 bases. With V trimmed by 5 bases and J by 6 bases, 13 bases remained unmatched. Germline lookup yields CDR1 SGHVS and CDR2 FQNEAQ. This CDR3 region has 16 residues. The CDR3 DNA reads TGTGCCAGCAGCCGCGAAATCGACAGGGTCCGTCAGCCCCAGCATTTT. This translates into CASSREIDRVRQPQHF.

This clonotype was observed many times. CDR3 nucleotides: TGTGCCAGTAGTATCAGGGGGCACGGCGAGCAGTACTTC. Protein: CASSIRGHGEQYF. The gene calls are TRBV19 and TRBJ2-7, with 8 nucleotides matching TRBD1. The CDR3 extends over 13 amino acids. V trimming: 3 bases; J trimming: 6 bases; junction bases outside the gene matches: 4. CDR1 and CDR2 (germline): LNHDA, SQIVND (reference sequence).

This clonotype has ten or more counts. This chain connects TRBV5-1 to TRBJ2-1; 10 bases are shared with TRBD2. This CDR3 comprises 17 residues. CDR1 SGHRS and CDR2 YFSETQ come from the germline V gene. J was trimmed by 4 bases and V by 0 bases; bases with no gene match: 7. CDR3 residues: CASSLEALAGTYNEQFF. CDR3 nucleotide sequence: TGCGCCAGCAGCTTGGAGGCACTAGCGGGGACGTACAATGAGCAGTTCTTC.

This clonotype was observed many times. This chain connects TRBV5-1 to TRBJ2-7; a possible D gene is TRBD2 (7 bases). This CDR3 has 14 residues. Germline CDR1 and CDR2: SGHRS and YFSETQ. The germline V and J ends were trimmed by 7 bases and 2 bases, with 16 bases remaining between them. The CDR3 sequence: CASAIGGDAYEQYF. CDR3 nucleotide sequence: TGCGCCAGCGCCATAGGGGGGGACGCCTACGAGCAGTACTTC.

Ten or more counts support this clonotype. This sequence joins TRBV20-1 and TRBJ1-3; 10 bases match TRBD1. This CDR3 contains 13 residues. The V gene end was trimmed by 3 bases and the J gene end by 6 bases; junction bases not matched to a gene: 2. Germline assignment: CDR1 DFQATT and CDR2 SNEGSKA (reference sequence). The CDR3 reads CSARGTGVNTIYF. The CDR3 coding sequence is TGCAGTGCTAGGGGGACAGGGGTAAACACCATATATTTT.

The V call is TRBV7-2, the J call TRBJ1-1; D uncertain. The CDR3 spans 14 residues. V dropped 4 bases and J dropped 5 bases, with 14 bases sitting between them. Germline V gene data show CDR1 as SGHTA and CDR2 as FQGNSA. DNA for the CDR3: TGTGCCAGCAGCTCCCACACGGGCGGTACTGAAGCTTTCTTT. Encoded protein: CASSSHTGGTEAFF.

V is TRBV6-1 and J is TRBJ2-5; D unclear. V lost 6 bases and J lost 13, with 18 bases in between. The CDR3 is 12 amino acids. Germline CDR1 is MNHNS and CDR2 is SASEGT. CDR3 coding DNA: TGTGCCAGCAGAGGTGAACTTGTCAGAGTGTACTTC. As protein: CASRGELVRVYF.